The 29 T cell receptor beta chains given below trace back to one sample, sequenced in a study of CD8+CD57+ T cells in acquired aplastic anemia. Profiling that covered TCR beta VDJ and CDR3 relied on genomic DNA as its template. TCRdb used MiXCR to reprocess the reads, holding one entry per CDR3 protein. This sample has 86,000 or so distinct CDR3 sequences, with around 42% found just once. The sequencing input was sorted CD4+, CD8+, or CD8+CD57+ T cells (not recorded which) from PBMCs. These receptors all come from a human donor in good health, serving as a control.

Many counts were recorded for this clonotype. V gene TRBV19 combines with J gene TRBJ1-5, with no clear D. Germline CDR1 reads LNHDA; CDR2 reads SQIVND (reference sequence). The V end was cut by 3 bases, the J end by 0 bases, with 12 bases between. The CDR3 extends over 16 amino acids. This CDR3 is CASSMVGRYSNQPQHF. The DNA for the CDR3 is TGTGCCAGTAGTATGGTTGGACGGTATAGCAATCAGCCCCAGCATTTT.

This clonotype occurred a few times. This rearrangement joins TRBV12-3 or TRBV12-4 to TRBJ2-1; D not resolved. This CDR3 region has 12 residues. V was pared by 5 bases and J by 9 bases, with 11 bases between. In nucleotides, the CDR3 is TGTGCCAGCAGTCCCGTCCTTGTTGAGCAGTTCTTC. This codes for CASSPVLVEQFF.

This clonotype was found many times. The chain combines TRBV30 with TRBJ1-2; D not resolved. With 7 bases removed from V and 2 bases from J, the gap between germline ends came to 8 bases. This CDR3 comprises 11 residues. Germline CDR1 GTSNPN, CDR2 SVGIG (reference sequence). DNA for the CDR3: TGTGCCTTTACACTAAACTATGGCTACACCTTC. This translates into CAFTLNYGYTF.

The table lists this clonotype with many counts. The rearrangement joins TRBV29-1 to TRBJ2-5, with a weak D call TRBD1 (6 bases). Trimming shortened V by 4 bases and J by 5 bases, and 17 bases separated the two germline ends. Germline assignment: CDR1 SQVTM and CDR2 ANQGSEA. The CDR3 has 14 residues. CDR3 nucleotide sequence: TGCAGCGTTGCCGCCTCGACAGGCGGGGAGACCCAGTACTTC. Amino acid sequence: CSVAASTGGETQYF.

This clonotype was recorded many times. This chain links TRBV27 with TRBJ2-7, with D possibly matching TRBD1 (5 bases). The germline CDR1 and CDR2 sequences are MNHEY and SMNVEV (reference sequence). Trimming took 5 bases from V and 2 from J, leaving 10 bases between them. The CDR3 totals 13 residues. The chain's CDR3 is CASSKTDAYEQYF. CDR3 bases: TGTGCCAGCAGTAAGACAGACGCCTACGAGCAGTACTTC.

This clonotype appeared a few times. The chain recombines TRBV12-5 with TRBJ1-4; D gene ambiguous. The germline V and J ends were trimmed by 0 bases and 2 bases, with 10 bases remaining between them. In germline, CDR1 is LGHNT, CDR2 FRNRAP. The CDR3 sequence is 16 residues long. The CDR3 region has the DNA TGTGCTAGTGGTTTGGTACACGGCTCCACTAATGAAAAACTGTTTTTT. As protein: CASGLVHGSTNEKLFF.

This clonotype was counted many times. The gene calls are TRBV2 and TRBJ2-3; 8 positions agree with TRBD1. The CDR3 sequence is 14 residues long. The J segment lost 1 base and the V segment lost 6 bases, leaving 3 bases of the junction unmatched. The germline gives CDR1 SNHLY, CDR2 FYNNEI. CDR3 DNA sequence: TGTGCCAGCAGCAGGACAGGGCGCACAGATACGCAGTATTTT. Translated, it gives CASSRTGRTDTQYF.

This clonotype has at least ten counts. V is TRBV9 and J is TRBJ2-1; 11 positions agree with TRBD2. J gave up 9 bases and V 0 bases, and 5 bases lay outside the gene matches. Germline CDR1 reads SGDLS; CDR2 reads YYNGEE. This CDR3 spans 15 amino acids. The CDR3, as DNA: TGTGCCAGCAGCGTAGAAACTAGCGGGAGTTCTGAGCAGTTCTTC. Protein product: CASSVETSGSSEQFF.

This clonotype occurred many times. The chain combines TRBV19 with TRBJ2-7; the D is unclear. Germline V gives CDR1 LNHDA, CDR2 SQIVND (reference sequence). The V and J ends lost 3 bases and 5 bases respectively, with 11 bases between them. The CDR3 is 13 amino acids. The CDR3 DNA follows: TGTGCCAGTAGTATCGGTCGTTGGAACGAGCAGTACTTC. Its protein product is CASSIGRWNEQYF. Full variable domain (outside the CDR3, taken from reference TRBV19 and TRBJ2-7): DGGITQSPKYLFRKEGQNVTLSCEQNLNHDAMYWYRQDPGQGLRLIYYSQIVNDFQKGDIAEGYSVSREKKESFPLTVTSAQKNPTAFYLCASSIGRWNEQYFGPGTRLTVT.

The J gene is TRBJ2-7, the V gene TRBV19; tentatively, D is TRBD2 (6 bases). Germline CDR1 reads LNHDA; CDR2 reads SQIVND (reference sequence). V was shortened by 6 bases and J by 5 bases, with 14 bases between the two germline ends. The CDR3 consists of 13 residues. In DNA form, the CDR3 reads TGTGCCAGTAGACCCGGACCGGGGGACGAGCAGTACTTC. This gives the protein CASRPGPGDEQYF.

The CDR3 loop reads CSATIRAGGSDEQFF. Written as DNA, the CDR3 is TGCAGTGCTACGATTAGAGCGGGAGGGTCGGATGAGCAGTTCTTC. The V gene is TRBV20-1, the J gene TRBJ2-1, with 10 bases aligning to TRBD2. The CDR3 loop spans 15 amino acids. J gave up 8 bases and V 4 bases, and 11 bases lay outside the gene matches. The germline CDR1 and CDR2 sequences are DFQATT and SNEGSKA (reference sequence).

This clonotype was recorded a few times. The V and J genes are TRBV7-9 and TRBJ2-7, with 9 bases lining up with TRBD1. Germline-derived CDR1 and CDR2 are SEHNR and FQNEAQ (reference sequence). V lost 5 bases to trimming and J lost 6 bases; unmatched junction nucleotides: 11. The CDR3 runs 15 residues. The CDR3 DNA reads TGTGCCAGCAGCGCGGAGACAGGGGGGTTAAGCGAGCAGTACTTC. Residues: CASSAETGGLSEQYF.

About this clonotype: Possible read error: a much larger clone is one base away. Since no conserved phenylalanine or tryptophan closes the CDR3, a read error is the likely cause. The chain combines TRBV6-1 with TRBJ1-2; 7 nucleotides match TRBD1. The V segment lost 4 bases and the J segment 8 bases; nucleotides outside the gene matches: 13. Per germline, CDR1 MNHNS and CDR2 SASEGT. The CDR3 loop spans 15 amino acids. The CDR3 nucleotides are TGTGCCAGCAGTGTGTGGGACAGTAAGGAGAGGGGCTACACCCTC. Translated: CASSVWDSKERGYTL.

The chain employs TRBV24-1 and TRBJ2-1; the match to TRBD1 covers 9 bases. The CDR3 runs to 17 residues. With V trimmed by 5 bases and J by 2 bases, 9 bases remained unmatched. Germline V gene sequence: CDR1 KGHDR, CDR2 SFDVKD. The CDR3 spells CATSGWGTGGAYNEQFF. The DNA of the CDR3 is TGTGCCACCAGTGGCTGGGGTACAGGGGGCGCCTACAATGAGCAGTTCTTC.

The CDR3 DNA is TGTGCCAGCAGTTTATCGGCGGGAGGCTCCTACAATGAGCAGTTCTTC. This codes for CASSLSAGGSYNEQFF. This chain uses TRBV27 with TRBJ2-1; 8 nucleotides match TRBD2. Trimming took 0 bases from V and 0 from J; bases not matched to a gene: 1. CDR1 is MNHEY, CDR2 SMNVEV, per germline (reference sequence). CDR3 length equals 16 residues.

This clonotype was recorded many times. This chain connects TRBV3-1 to TRBJ2-7; TRBD2 matches 13 bases. The germline V gene encodes CDR1 LGHDT and CDR2 YNNKEL (reference sequence). This CDR3 has 15 amino acids. The junction had 2 bases not matched to a gene; V was cut back by 3 bases and J by 3 bases. The CDR3 spells CASSHGLAGVYEQYF. The CDR3 region has the DNA TGTGCCAGCAGCCACGGACTAGCGGGAGTCTACGAGCAGTACTTC.

The chain is built from TRBV19 and TRBJ2-7; tentative D call: TRBD1 (6 bases). Between the trimmed V and J ends, which lost 6 bases and 0 bases, there was a span of 15 bases. The CDR3 consists of 15 residues. Germline CDR1 and CDR2: LNHDA and SQIVND (reference sequence). CDR3 in amino acids: CASRPGQTSSYEQYF. For the CDR3, the DNA is TGTGCCAGTAGACCGGGACAAACAAGCTCCTACGAGCAGTACTTC.

The chain has TRBV2 and TRBJ1-1; D gene ambiguous. CDR3 length: 13 amino acids. Per the germline V gene, CDR1 is SNHLY and CDR2 is FYNNEI. Trimming took 3 bases from V and 4 from J, leaving 9 bases between them. The CDR3 DNA is TGTGCCAGCAGTGATGGGGAGGGCACTGAAGCTTTCTTT. It translates to CASSDGEGTEAFF.

A few counts support this clonotype. V gene TRBV18 combines with J gene TRBJ2-7, with D perhaps TRBD2 (6 bases). The germline V and J ends were trimmed by 2 bases and 0 bases, with 14 bases remaining between them. Looked up from germline, CDR1 is KGHSH and CDR2 is LQKENI. The CDR3 extends over 16 amino acids. The CDR3 is CASSPWGLLSSYEQYF. The DNA of the CDR3 is TGTGCCAGCTCACCATGGGGACTTCTGAGCTCCTACGAGCAGTACTTC.

This clonotype was seen a handful of times. Since a much larger clone is just one base distant, this may be a read error. The chain links TRBV7-9 to TRBJ2-1; no clear D gene. This CDR3 is 13 amino acids long. Germline V lookup: CDR1 SEHNR, CDR2 FQNEAQ (reference sequence). The CDR3 loop reads CASSLALRQEQLF. The CDR3 DNA is TGTGCCAGCAGCTTAGCGCTAAGGCAGGAGCAGCTCTTC.

The chain recombines TRBV25-1 with TRBJ2-3, with 11 positions matching TRBD2. Germline assignment: CDR1 MGHDK and CDR2 SYGVNS. V lost 6 bases to trimming and J lost 3 bases; unmatched junction nucleotides: 14. This CDR3 comprises 18 residues. CDR3 in DNA: TGTGCCAGCAGCCACGCTAGCGGGGGGATTATCGGGACAGATACGCAGTATTTT. Translation: CASSHASGGIIGTDTQYF.

A word on this clonotype: A read error may account for a junction end that differs from germline. The chain combines TRBV24-1 with TRBJ2-7; TRBD1 matches at 11 bases. Germline CDR1 KGHDR, CDR2 SFDVKD. CDR3 size: 14 residues. The CDR3 DNA is TGCGCCAGCAGCTTGCGGGACAGGGGGGTCGAGCAGTACTTC. Its translation is CASSLRDRGVEQYF.

This clonotype was detected many times. The chain couples TRBV19 to TRBJ1-5; the match to TRBD1 covers 7 bases. Germline assignment: CDR1 LNHDA and CDR2 SQIVND (reference sequence). J was trimmed by 4 bases and V by 5 bases; bases with no gene match: 8. The CDR3 loop spans 15 amino acids. CDR3 amino acids: CASSLMTGFNQPQHF. For the CDR3, the DNA is TGTGCCAGTAGTTTAATGACAGGGTTTAATCAGCCCCAGCATTTT.

This clonotype was recorded once. The CDR3 DNA sequence: TGTGCCAGCAGTGAACTGGTCAGGGTGAGGGGTGAGCAGTTCTTC. As protein: CASSELVRVRGEQFF. The chain combines TRBV6-1 with TRBJ2-1; D could derive from TRBD1 or TRBD2 (5 bases each). Between the trimmed V and J ends, which lost 2 bases and 9 bases, there was a span of 17 bases. CDR1 is MNHNS, CDR2 SASEGT, per germline. There are 15 residues in the CDR3.

This clonotype was detected ten times or more. The chain recombines TRBV24-1 with TRBJ1-2; D unclear. V was pared by 4 bases and J by 5 bases, with 16 bases between. Germline CDR1 and CDR2: KGHDR and SFDVKD. This CDR3 is built from 15 residues. CDR3 DNA: TGTGCCACCAGTGAATCTCCGGGGAGAGGGTATGGCTACACCTTC. Protein sequence: CATSESPGRGYGYTF.

This clonotype was recorded many times. This sequence joins TRBV7-8 and TRBJ2-3; D remains ambiguous. Germline loops: CDR1 SGHVS, CDR2 FQNEAQ. Between the trimmed V and J ends, which lost 1 base and 6 bases, there was a span of 5 bases. CDR3 length: 12 residues. CDR3 nucleotide sequence: TGTGCCAGCAGCTTAGTCGGGGATACGCAGTATTTT. It specifies CASSLVGDTQYF.

This clonotype has a count of ten or more. The rearrangement links TRBV2 to TRBJ2-2; 8 bases are a match to TRBD1. The ends lost 6 bases at V and 0 bases at J; junction bases unmatched: 3. Germline CDR1 SNHLY, CDR2 FYNNEI. CDR3 size: 15 residues. CDR3 bases: TGTGCCAGCAGGTCAGGGGGCTCGAACACCGGGGAGCTGTTTTTT. As protein: CASRSGGSNTGELFF. The entire variable domain, with the rest obtained from reference TRBV2 and TRBJ2-2, is as follows: EPEVTQTPSHQVTQMGQEVILRCVPISNHLYFYWYRQILGQKVEFLVSFYNNEISEKSEIFDDQFSVERPDGSNFTLKIRSTKLEDSAMYFCASRSGGSNTGELFFGEGSRLTVL.

A few counts support this clonotype. The V call is TRBV13, the J call TRBJ2-7, with D tentatively TRBD1 or TRBD2 (5 bases each). Germline CDR1 and CDR2: PRHDT and FYEKMQ (reference sequence). V lost 5 bases to trimming and J lost 6 bases, with 17 bases between them. This CDR3 spans 14 amino acids. The CDR3 DNA sequence: TGTGCCAGCAGCCGCTATGGGGGATCGTTCGAGCAGTACTTC. It yields the protein CASSRYGGSFEQYF.

V usage is TRBV24-1 and J usage is TRBJ1-2, with D unclear. Germline V gives CDR1 KGHDR, CDR2 SFDVKD. The CDR3 is 13 amino acids. Trimming took 4 bases from V and 4 from J, leaving 9 bases between them. CDR3 DNA: TGTGCCACCAGTGAACCGGGGTTCTATGGCTACACCTTC. Protein product: CATSEPGFYGYTF.